This T cell receptor beta chain was captured in a study of spatial heterogeneity in lung cancer. Study summary: Detection consistently captured more beta-chain sequences than alpha-chain sequences.

Germline V CDR1 and CDR2: MNHNS, SASEGT. The V gene end was trimmed by 3 bases and the J gene end by 1 base; junction bases not matched to a gene: 19. The CDR3 contains 20 residues. Sample time point: sample taken at primary tumor resection. Donation came from roughly 72 patients with untreated early-stage non-small cell lung cancer. A single record per CDR3 protein comes from TCRdb applying MiXCR to the 5' RACE reads. The sample has tens of thousands of distinct CDR3 sequences; 5.2% are singletons. This clonotype was seen many times. The source was PBMCs, collected at surgery. The clonotype was recovered from a female donor with early-stage non-small cell lung cancer. The rearrangement uses TRBV6-1 and TRBJ2-5; 8 positions agree with TRBD2. In DNA, the CDR3 is TGTGCCAGCAGTGAGTCCGGGACTAGATGGCGACTTTTAGGCCAAGAGACCCAGTACTTC. Translated: CASSESGTRWRLLGQETQYF.